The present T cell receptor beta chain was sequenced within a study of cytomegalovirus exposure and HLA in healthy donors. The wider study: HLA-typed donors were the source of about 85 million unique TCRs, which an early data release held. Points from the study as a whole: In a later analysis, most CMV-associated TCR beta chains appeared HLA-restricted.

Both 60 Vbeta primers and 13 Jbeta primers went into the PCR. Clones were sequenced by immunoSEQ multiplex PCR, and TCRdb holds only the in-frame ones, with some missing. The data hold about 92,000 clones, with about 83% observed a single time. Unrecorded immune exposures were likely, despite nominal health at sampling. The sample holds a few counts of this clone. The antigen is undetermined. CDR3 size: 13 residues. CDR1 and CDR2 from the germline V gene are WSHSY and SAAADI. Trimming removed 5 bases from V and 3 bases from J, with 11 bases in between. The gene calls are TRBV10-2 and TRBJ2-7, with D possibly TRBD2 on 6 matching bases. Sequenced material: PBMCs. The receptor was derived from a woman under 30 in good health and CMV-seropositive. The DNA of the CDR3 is TGCGCCAGCAGTCGGGACTGGGACTACGAGCAGTACTTC. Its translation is CASSRDWDYEQYF.